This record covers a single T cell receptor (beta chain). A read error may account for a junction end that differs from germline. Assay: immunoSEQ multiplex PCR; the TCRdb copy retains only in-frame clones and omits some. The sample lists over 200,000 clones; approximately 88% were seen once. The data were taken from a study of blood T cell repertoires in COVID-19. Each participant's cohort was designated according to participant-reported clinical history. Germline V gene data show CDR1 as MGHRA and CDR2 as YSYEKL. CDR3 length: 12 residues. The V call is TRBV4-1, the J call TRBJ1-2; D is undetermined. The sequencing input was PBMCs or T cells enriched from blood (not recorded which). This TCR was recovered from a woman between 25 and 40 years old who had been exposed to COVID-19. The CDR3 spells CASSQGLEVWSF. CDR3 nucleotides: TGCGCCAGCAGCCAAGGGTTAGAGGTGTGGTCCTTC.